These 27 T cell receptor beta chains originate from one sample sequenced in a study of T cell repertoires in cytomegalovirus infection. Via MiXCR, TCRdb re-called the reads, giving one row per CDR3 protein. Of 250,000 to 300,000 distinct CDR3 sequences listed, around 15% are singletons. The specimen was PBMCs. The receptors were gathered from a human donor in good health (CMV status not recorded). Some clones in this sample may be carry-over from other donors' samples.

The V gene is TRBV10-3, the J gene TRBJ2-7; 7 bases map to TRBD2. The trim removed 2 bases at V and 3 bases at J, leaving 10 bases unmatched. This CDR3 spans 16 amino acids. Per germline, CDR1 ENHRY and CDR2 SYGVKD. In DNA, the CDR3 is TGTGCCATCAGTGAGCGGCGAAAGGGAGGGGACTACGAGCAGTACTTC. This encodes CAISERRKGGDYEQYF.

V gene TRBV5-4 combines with J gene TRBJ2-2, with D perhaps being TRBD1 or TRBD2 (6 bases each). Per the germline V gene, CDR1 is SGHNT and CDR2 is YYREEE (reference sequence). V was cut by 4 bases and J by 7 bases, with 23 bases left in between. The CDR3 sequence is 17 residues long. The CDR3, as DNA: TGTGCCAGCAGCGACGGGGATTGGGGGGCGCCGGGCGGGGAGCTGTTTTTT. As protein: CASSDGDWGAPGGELFF.

This clonotype was recorded a few times. This chain links TRBV7-6 with TRBJ2-3, with D possibly TRBD2 on 7 matching bases. The CDR3 covers 13 residues. Germline CDR1 SGHVS, CDR2 FNYEAQ. V dropped 7 bases and J dropped 4 bases, with 12 bases sitting between them. This chain's CDR3 is CASKGGGPDTQYF. CDR3 bases: TGTGCCAGCAAGGGGGGAGGGCCAGATACGCAGTATTTT.

This clonotype was seen at least ten times. The rearrangement joins TRBV12-3 or TRBV12-4 to TRBJ2-5; D unclear. V was shortened by 1 base and J by 1 base, with 10 bases between the two germline ends. This CDR3 contains 15 residues. The chain's CDR3 is CASSLDPRLQETQYF. For the CDR3, the DNA is TGTGCCAGCAGTTTAGACCCCAGGCTCCAAGAGACCCAGTACTTC.

The rearrangement uses TRBV15 and TRBJ2-1; tentatively, D is TRBD1 (7 bases). The length of the CDR3 is 16 residues. Trimming removed 0 bases at V and 7 bases at J, with 16 bases between. Germline-derived CDR1 and CDR2 are LNHNV and YYDKDF (reference sequence). Here the CDR3 reads CATSREGRGTWNEQFF. CDR3 coding DNA: TGTGCCACCAGCAGAGAGGGCAGGGGGACTTGGAATGAGCAGTTCTTC.

This clonotype was seen only a few times. J is TRBJ2-1 and V is TRBV6-1, with 9 bases fitting TRBD2. Trimming removed 8 bases from V and 9 bases from J; junction bases left unmatched: 8. Germline assignment: CDR1 MNHNS and CDR2 SASEGT. The CDR3 length is 13 residues. CDR3 amino acids: CASSLSGRPEQFF. In DNA form, the CDR3 reads TGTGCCAGCTCACTTAGCGGGAGACCTGAGCAGTTCTTC.

The chain combines TRBV20-1 with TRBJ2-1; D is perhaps TRBD2 (5 bases). This CDR3 has 13 residues. Trimming took off 1 base at V and 2 bases at J, with 6 bases between the two ends. The V gene's germline CDR1 is DFQATT and CDR2 SNEGSKA (reference sequence). The DNA for the CDR3 is TGCAGTGCTAGAGGAGGGCCCTACAATGAGCAGTTCTTC. It specifies CSARGGPYNEQFF.

This clonotype was recorded at least ten times. The chain carries TRBV7-9 and TRBJ1-2; the D is unclear. Germline CDR1 and CDR2: SEHNR and FQNEAQ (reference sequence). Trimming shortened V by 4 bases and J by 13 bases, and 13 bases separated the two germline ends. The CDR3 spans 11 residues. The CDR3 bases are TGTGCCAGCAGCTACAGCGGACTTGTCACCTTC. The encoded protein is CASSYSGLVTF.

The V gene is TRBV19, the J gene TRBJ2-5; D not certain. The V gene's germline CDR1 is LNHDA and CDR2 SQIVND (reference sequence). With 1 base removed from V and 5 bases from J, the gap between germline ends came to 14 bases. The CDR3 totals 15 residues. CDR3 protein: CASSIGGATTETQYF. The CDR3 DNA is TGTGCCAGTAGTATAGGTGGAGCAACGACGGAGACCCAGTACTTC. Variable domain in full (rest from reference TRBV19 and TRBJ2-5): DGGITQSPKYLFRKEGQNVTLSCEQNLNHDAMYWYRQDPGQGLRLIYYSQIVNDFQKGDIAEGYSVSREKKESFPLTVTSAQKNPTAFYLCASSIGGATTETQYFGPGTRLLVL.

The table lists this clonotype with a few counts. The chain recombines TRBV20-1 with TRBJ1-4; no definite D call. V lost 4 bases and J lost 14, with 14 bases in between. Germline lookup yields CDR1 DFQATT and CDR2 SNEGSKA (reference sequence). This CDR3 is built from 11 residues. The CDR3 bases are TGCAGTGCTAACACTCGGGGAATGCTGTTTTTT. It encodes CSANTRGMLFF.

The chain combines TRBV14 with TRBJ1-2; 7 nucleotides match TRBD1. J was trimmed by 3 bases and V by 4 bases; bases with no gene match: 8. The germline V gene encodes CDR1 SGHDN and CDR2 FVKESK. The CDR3 contains 15 residues. DNA of the CDR3: TGTGCCAGCAGCCGAAACACAGGGGTGGACTATGGCTACACCTTC. It translates to CASSRNTGVDYGYTF. Full variable domain (outside the CDR3, taken from reference TRBV14 and TRBJ1-2): EAGVTQFPSHSVIEKGQTVTLRCDPISGHDNLYWYRRVMGKEIKFLLHFVKESKQDESGMPNNRFLAERTGGTYSTLKVQPAELEDSGVYFCASSRNTGVDYGYTFGSGTRLTVV.

This clonotype was recorded at least ten times. This chain links TRBV7-6 with TRBJ2-3, with D uncertain. With 5 bases removed from V and 2 bases from J, the gap between germline ends came to 8 bases. In germline, CDR1 is SGHVS, CDR2 FNYEAQ. This CDR3 contains 13 residues. The DNA for the CDR3 is TGTGCCAGCAGCCCGACAAACACAGATACGCAGTATTTT. Translating gives CASSPTNTDTQYF. The full variable domain, in which reference TRBV7-6 and TRBJ2-3 provide the parts outside the CDR3, is GAGVSQSPRYKVTKRGQDVALRCDPISGHVSLYWYRQALGQGPEFLTYFNYEAQQDKSGLPNDRFSAERPEGSISTLTIQRTEQRDSAMYRCASSPTNTDTQYFGPGTRLTVL.

The CDR3 region is CASSSTGLQQFF. The CDR3 DNA reads TGCGCCAGCAGCTCCACTGGGCTCCAGCAGTTCTTC. The chain uses TRBV4-1 and TRBJ2-1; no firm D call. The germline V gene has CDR1 MGHRA and CDR2 YSYEKL. CDR3 length: 12 residues. V was shortened by 5 bases and J by 11 bases, with 13 bases between the two germline ends.

This clonotype was detected ten times or more. J is TRBJ2-7 and V is TRBV28; TRBD2 matches 8 bases. The germline V gene has CDR1 MDHEN and CDR2 SYDVKM. The CDR3 is 15 residues long. V shed 6 bases, J shed 3 bases, and the junction held 10 bases outside the gene matches. CDR3 sequence: CASSFLIAGGYEQYF. CDR3 nucleotides: TGTGCCAGCAGCTTCCTAATTGCGGGGGGCTACGAGCAGTACTTC.

This clonotype was counted many times. The chain combines TRBV28 with TRBJ2-2, with 9 bases matching TRBD2. The V segment lost 6 bases and the J segment 7 bases; nucleotides outside the gene matches: 6. Germline values: CDR1 MDHEN, CDR2 SYDVKM. This CDR3 contains 14 residues. The CDR3 sequence: CASRGTSFIGELFF. For the CDR3, the DNA is TGTGCCAGCAGGGGGACTAGCTTCATCGGGGAGCTGTTTTTT.

The gene calls are TRBV14 and TRBJ2-1, with a tentative D call TRBD2 (6 bases). CDR3 length: 17 residues. Per germline, CDR1 SGHDN and CDR2 FVKESK. Trimming removed 1 base from V and 2 bases from J, with 15 bases in between. The CDR3 loop is CASSQGAGLLAYNEQFF. The CDR3 DNA reads as TGTGCCAGCAGCCAAGGAGCGGGCCTTCTGGCCTACAATGAGCAGTTCTTC.

This clonotype appeared many times. The V and J genes are TRBV7-9 and TRBJ1-1; D is unresolved. Germline CDR1 reads SEHNR; CDR2 reads FQNEAQ (reference sequence). The CDR3 has 13 residues. V was clipped by 1 base and J by 6 bases, with 9 bases between them. CDR3 sequence reads: CASSLEEGPEAFF. The CDR3 region has the DNA TGTGCCAGCAGCTTAGAGGAGGGTCCTGAAGCTTTCTTT.

In its sample, this clonotype was seen a few times. This chain joins TRBV20-1 and TRBJ1-1; TRBD1 aligns across 12 bases. This CDR3 region has 15 residues. Germline values: CDR1 DFQATT, CDR2 SNEGSKA (reference sequence). The junction had 6 bases not matched to a gene; V was cut back by 3 bases and J by 4 bases. The CDR3 loop is CSASGDRGQITEAFF. The CDR3 region has the DNA TGCAGTGCTAGTGGGGACAGGGGGCAGATCACTGAAGCTTTCTTT.

V gene TRBV29-1 combines with J gene TRBJ2-2, with D possibly matching TRBD1 (5 bases). V lost 7 bases to trimming and J lost 8 bases, with 17 bases between them. Looked up from germline, CDR1 is SQVTM and CDR2 is ANQGSEA. The CDR3 covers 13 residues. Here the CDR3 reads CSAQVLVRGELFF. In nucleotides, the CDR3 is TGCAGCGCACAGGTCCTTGTTCGGGGGGAGCTGTTTTTT.

This clonotype was seen once. The chain is built from TRBV12-5 and TRBJ2-6; the D is unclear. CDR3 length equals 14 residues. Trimming stripped 8 bases from V and 4 bases from J, with 12 bases between. Germline CDR1 and CDR2: LGHNT and FRNRAP. The CDR3 loop reads CASKRDAGANVLTF. The CDR3 DNA is TGTGCTAGTAAAAGGGATGCCGGGGCCAACGTCCTGACTTTC.

This clonotype was seen ten or more times. The chain joins TRBV7-2 to TRBJ1-6; a possible D gene is TRBD1 (6 bases). The CDR3 consists of 16 residues. V lost 2 bases and J 5 bases, leaving 13 bases between the germline ends. In germline, CDR1 is SGHTA, CDR2 FQGNSA. In DNA, the CDR3 is TGTGCCAGCAGCTTAAGCGGCAGGGGCCATAATTCACCCCTCCACTTT. Translated: CASSLSGRGHNSPLHF.

There are a few counts of this clonotype. The J gene is TRBJ1-4, the V gene TRBV7-2; weak D call: TRBD1 (5 bases). From germline, CDR1 is SGHTA and CDR2 FQGNSA. This CDR3 is built from 16 residues. Deletions cut 5 bases from V and 0 bases from J, with 13 bases between. DNA of the CDR3: TGTGCCAGCAGCCATTTGGGGGATGCAACTAATGAAAAACTGTTTTTT. Translating gives CASSHLGDATNEKLFF.

This clonotype was picked up a small number of times. V gene TRBV20-1 combines with J gene TRBJ1-1; 7 bases agree with TRBD1. CDR1 and CDR2 from the germline V gene are DFQATT and SNEGSKA (reference sequence). Unmatched junction bases numbered 9, after V lost 4 bases and J lost 1 base. There are 15 residues in the CDR3. CDR3: CSATSGQHKNTEAFF. CDR3 bases: TGCAGTGCTACCTCGGGACAGCACAAGAACACTGAAGCTTTCTTT.

This clonotype has ten or more counts. V gene TRBV5-1 combines with J gene TRBJ2-5, with 10 bases that match TRBD2. Germline CDR1 reads SGHRS; CDR2 reads YFSETQ. Trimming cost V 4 bases and J 0 bases; bases outside gene matches: 6. The CDR3 covers 16 residues. The CDR3 bases are TGCGCCAGCAGCATCGGACTAGCGGCCTACCAAGAGACCCAGTACTTC. Its protein is CASSIGLAAYQETQYF. The full variable domain, in which reference TRBV5-1 and TRBJ2-5 provide the parts outside the CDR3, is KAGVTQTPRYLIKTRGQQVTLSCSPISGHRSVSWYQQTPGQGLQFLFEYFSETQRNKGNFPGRFSGRQFSNSRSEMNVSTLELGDSALYLCASSIGLAAYQETQYFGPGTRLLVL.

This clonotype showed up just a few times. This chain connects TRBV9 to TRBJ1-1; 8 nucleotides align to TRBD1. Per germline, CDR1 SGDLS and CDR2 YYNGEE. Trimming took 3 bases from V and 5 from J; bases not matched to a gene: 12. This CDR3 comprises 16 residues. This CDR3 is CASSAGQGIVRTEAFF. The CDR3 DNA follows: TGTGCCAGCAGCGCTGGACAGGGTATCGTTCGGACTGAAGCTTTCTTT.

The chain combines TRBV19 with TRBJ2-2, with 11 nucleotides matching TRBD1. The CDR3 has 15 amino acids. CDR1 is LNHDA and CDR2 is SQIVND in the germline V gene (reference sequence). V gave up 7 bases and J gave up 4 bases; unmatched junction bases: 5. The CDR3 region is CASTLGTGGTGELFF. Written as DNA, the CDR3 is TGTGCCAGTACCCTTGGGACAGGGGGCACCGGGGAGCTGTTTTTT.

This clonotype was detected only a few times. The genes are TRBV6-2 or TRBV6-3 and TRBJ2-7, with no clear D. This CDR3 contains 15 residues. Looked up from germline, CDR1 is MNHEY and CDR2 is SVGEGT. V was pared by 8 bases and J by 2 bases, with 19 bases between. CDR3 DNA: TGTGCCAGCCGGAGAACAGCATTCCCGCCCTACGAGCAGTACTTC. The encoded protein is CASRRTAFPPYEQYF.